A selection of T cell receptor beta chains follows, all from one sample in a study of blood T cells in healthy people across ages. MiXCR was run by TCRdb on the 5' RACE reads, yielding one entry per CDR3 protein. This sample has over 1,200,000 distinct CDR3 sequences, with around 59% found just once. Specimen: blood. The origin of the receptors is a man younger than 35 in good health. Each CDR3 is given without its conserved first and last residue.

j_call,v_call,cdr3_length,cdr3_aa
TRBJ2-7,TRBV4-1,11,ASSPWDRNEQY
TRBJ2-3,TRBV11-3,11,ASSFQVEDTQY
TRBJ2-3,TRBV20-1,13,SATSILASTDTQY
TRBJ1-2,TRBV6-1,10,ASSEWGNGYT
-,TRBV4-1,12,ASSQLAASYEQY
TRBJ2-1,TRBV7-9,17,ASSTIPAVWLSSYNEQF
TRBJ2-4,TRBV20-1,13,SASSGGETKNIQY
TRBJ2-1,TRBV5-1,14,ASSPIRASGNNEQF
TRBJ2-1,TRBV20-1,14,SARTLRFPAGNEQF
TRBJ1-2,TRBV29-1,11,SVLDRVWKGYT
TRBJ2-1,TRBV5-1,13,ASSLRSGSLDEQF
TRBJ2-5,TRBV6-6,12,ASSRGGYRETQY
TRBJ2-1,TRBV27,15,ASSFGSSPDIYNEQF
TRBJ2-7,TRBV20-1,11,SAGRTADYEQY
TRBJ2-3,TRBV20-1,11,SARTGPPDTQY
TRBJ2-3,TRBV2,11,ASVGGYSDTQY
TRBJ2-7,TRBV10-3,12,AISDPGTTYEQY
TRBJ1-1,TRBV2,13,TSSESGDGVTEAF
TRBJ2-3,TRBV6-2/TRBV6-3,15,ASSYRRTSGRAEGQY
TRBJ2-3,TRBV5-1,14,ASSLLAGGEVDTQY
-,TRBV7-2,13,ASKVSGRAENEQF
TRBJ2-7,TRBV5-1,14,ASSFPQRGDSYEQY
TRBJ2-1,TRBV20-1,12,SAPDRDGFYEQF
TRBJ1-2,TRBV6-1,13,ASKPPWTGAYGYT
-,TRBV11-3,13,ASSPGGAVSYEQY